This T cell receptor beta chain was recorded in a study of cytomegalovirus exposure and HLA in healthy donors. It was with 60 Vbeta and 13 Jbeta primers that the PCR ran. Method: immunoSEQ multiplex PCR; TCRdb's copy keeps in-frame clones and lacks some. The sample has 98,000 or so clones; around 80% are singletons. The CDR3 consists of 14 residues. Per germline, CDR1 GTSNPN and CDR2 SVGIG (reference sequence). V lost 4 bases, J lost 3 bases, and 13 bases lay in between. The sequencing sample was made of PBMCs. This receptor was obtained from a woman between 18 and 30 years old in good health and CMV-seropositive. This chain links TRBV30 with TRBJ2-1; maybe TRBD1 (7 bases). The CDR3 bases are TGTGCCTGGACCGCGGGACAGAGCTACAATGAGCAGTTCTTC. Translation: CAWTAGQSYNEQFF.